What follows are 16 T cell receptor beta chains derived from one specimen sequenced in a study of T cells in Graves' hyperthyroidism and ophthalmopathy. The investigators amplified TCR beta CDR3 regions from RNA transcripts. A set of HTBI primers served as the primers for a first-round RT-PCR of the TCR CDR3. TCRdb fed the multiplex PCR reads into MiXCR, producing one record per CDR3 protein. The data contain approximately 46,000 distinct CDR3 sequences, approximately 50% of them seen just once; the ten biggest clones take up under 35%. The source material was peripheral blood or thyroid tissue (not recorded which). These receptors were taken from a woman between 45 and 60 years old with Graves' hyperthyroidism.

This chain links TRBV30 with TRBJ2-2; a weak D match, TRBD2 (5 bases). Trimming shortened V by 0 bases and J by 5 bases, and 10 bases separated the two germline ends. Germline values: CDR1 GTSNPN, CDR2 SVGIG (reference sequence). This CDR3 has 14 amino acids. CDR3: CAWSVIRTTGELFF. The CDR3 DNA reads as TGTGCCTGGAGTGTAATCCGGACTACCGGGGAGCTGTTTTTT.

J is TRBJ1-1 and V is TRBV10-3; 10 nucleotides match TRBD1. V shed 5 bases and J 4 bases; nucleotides not matched to a gene: 7. CDR3 size: 15 residues. CDR1 is ENHRY, CDR2 SYGVKD, per germline. For the CDR3, the DNA is TGTGCCATCAGTCGACCGGGACAGGGGACCACTGAAGCTTTCTTT. It codes for CAISRPGQGTTEAFF.

On this clonotype itself: One end of the junction fails to match germline, which may point to a read error. V is TRBV24-1 and J is TRBJ2-7, with D possibly TRBD2 on 5 matching bases. This CDR3 spans 13 amino acids. In germline, CDR1 is KGHDR, CDR2 SFDVKD. Here the CDR3 reads CATSRPSSYERYF. In DNA form, the CDR3 reads TGTGCCACGTCGCGGCCTAGCTCCTACGAGCGGTACTTC.

Regarding this clonotype: As the CDR3 is not closed by the conserved phenylalanine or tryptophan, this likely results from a read error. The gene calls are TRBV7-8 and TRBJ1-5, with no clear D. Trimming shortened V by 7 bases and J by 6 bases, and 13 bases separated the two germline ends. CDR1 and CDR2 from the germline V gene are SGHVS and FQNEAQ. CDR3 length equals 13 residues. The CDR3 sequence is CASTIRVGQPQHS. For the CDR3, the DNA is TGTGCCAGCACGATTAGGGTGGGTCAGCCCCAGCATTCT.

About this clonotype: Compared with germline, one end of the junction differs, possibly owing to a read error. The chain uses TRBV20-1 and TRBJ1-2; TRBD1 might be the D (6 bases). Germline CDR1 and CDR2: DFQATT and SNEGSKA (reference sequence). CDR3 size: 12 residues. DNA of the CDR3: TGCAGTGCTAGAGATCGGGACACACGAACCACGTTC. It encodes CSARDRDTRTTF.

V and J are TRBV20-1 and TRBJ2-7, with 11 bases fitting TRBD2. CDR1 is DFQATT, CDR2 SNEGSKA, per germline (reference sequence). The V gene end was trimmed by 1 base and the J gene end by 1 base; junction bases not matched to a gene: 6. CDR3 length: 16 amino acids. CDR3 residues: CSARAMTSGKSYEQYF. CDR3 DNA: TGCAGTGCTAGAGCCATGACTAGCGGGAAGTCCTACGAGCAGTACTTC.

The CDR3 bases are TGCAGTGCTAGAGACTTCGGGAGCGGGACCGTCTCTATCCAAGAGACCCAGTACTTC. Translating it yields CSARDFGSGTVSIQETQYF. This chain connects TRBV20-1 to TRBJ2-5; 7 nucleotides line up with TRBD2. Per the germline V gene, CDR1 is DFQATT and CDR2 is SNEGSKA (reference sequence). J gave up 1 base and V 0 bases, and 17 bases lay outside the gene matches. The CDR3 extends over 19 amino acids.

J is TRBJ2-7 and V is TRBV7-3; TRBD2 agrees at 8 bases. Trimming cost V 3 bases and J 0 bases; bases outside gene matches: 7. Germline CDR1 reads SGHTA; CDR2 reads FQGTGA. The CDR3 covers 16 residues. The CDR3 region has the DNA TGTGCCAGCAGCTTTCGGACCGGGGGGGTCTCCTACGAGCAGTACTTC. Its protein product is CASSFRTGGVSYEQYF.

The gene calls are TRBV20-1 and TRBJ1-3; the D gene is possibly TRBD1 (6 bases). V was clipped by 4 bases and J by 2 bases, with 9 bases between them. The germline CDR1 and CDR2 sequences are DFQATT and SNEGSKA (reference sequence). This CDR3 is built from 13 residues. Written as DNA, the CDR3 is TGCAGTGCTATCGACAGGCCTGGAAACACCATATATTTT. It is translated as CSAIDRPGNTIYF.

This clonotype occurred many times. The genes are TRBV4-3 and TRBJ2-5; the D gene is possibly TRBD1 (6 bases). CDR3 size: 15 residues. V was clipped by 2 bases and J by 5 bases, with 15 bases between them. Germline V lookup: CDR1 LGHNA, CDR2 YSLEER. The CDR3 nucleotides are TGCGCCAGCAGCCAAAGCCTCTCGCAGGGGGAGACCCAGTACTTC. Its protein product is CASSQSLSQGETQYF.

The chain is built from TRBV2 and TRBJ2-2, with a weak D call TRBD1 (6 bases). The CDR3 consists of 14 residues. CDR1 is SNHLY and CDR2 is FYNNEI in the germline V gene. V was pared by 5 bases and J by 4 bases, with 11 bases between. CDR3 in amino acids: CASSLTGTTGELFF. The CDR3 coding sequence is TGTGCCAGCAGTCTCACAGGGACCACCGGGGAGCTGTTTTTT.

V gene TRBV7-9 combines with J gene TRBJ1-6; 11 nucleotides match TRBD1. The CDR3 is made up of 14 amino acids. Trimming took 6 bases from V and 8 from J; bases not matched to a gene: 3. Germline values: CDR1 SEHNR, CDR2 FQNEAQ (reference sequence). CDR3 DNA sequence: TGTGCCAGCAGGAGGACAGGGGGCTATTCACCCCTCCACTTT. Translated: CASRRTGGYSPLHF. Together with reference TRBV7-9 and TRBJ1-6, the CDR3 gives the full variable domain: DTGVSQNPRHKITKRGQNVTFRCDPISEHNRLYWYRQTLGQGPEFLTYFQNEAQLEKSRLLSDRFSAERPKGSFSTLEIQRTEQGDSAMYLCASRRTGGYSPLHFGNGTRLTVT.

A note on this clonotype: The junction shows a germline mismatch at one end, possibly a read error. The CDR3 spells CASSTSPKTRDTQNF. The DNA of the CDR3 is TGTGCCAGTAGTACCTCACCTAAAACGCGGGATACGCAGAATTTT. The chain recombines TRBV19 with TRBJ2-3; a possible D gene is TRBD2 (6 bases). The CDR3 sequence is 15 residues long. Germline V gene data show CDR1 as LNHDA and CDR2 as SQIVND (reference sequence).

This clonotype was detected ten times or more. The chain uses TRBV7-9 and TRBJ2-7; maybe TRBD2 (6 bases). The germline gives CDR1 SEHNR, CDR2 FQNEAQ (reference sequence). This CDR3 contains 12 residues. V gave up 4 bases and J gave up 5 bases, with 9 bases separating them. The CDR3 loop reads CASSYGGNEQYF. CDR3 DNA sequence: TGTGCCAGCAGCTACGGCGGGAACGAGCAGTACTTC.

The chain employs TRBV9 and TRBJ1-6; D unresolved. Germline CDR1 SGDLS, CDR2 YYNGEE. V shed 5 bases and J shed 14 bases, with 17 bases lying between them. This CDR3 has 13 amino acids. The CDR3 nucleotides are TGTGCCAGCAGTGCTAGCGGCGGTCGTACCCTCCACTTT. This translates into CASSASGGRTLHF.

To note about this clonotype: The CDR3 does not end in the conserved phenylalanine or tryptophan, so this is likely a read error. The V call is TRBV24-1, the J call TRBJ2-3; TRBD1 agrees at 8 bases. The CDR3 sequence is 16 residues long. Germline lookup yields CDR1 KGHDR and CDR2 SFDVKD. CDR3 coding DNA: TGCGCCACCAGTGACCCGACAGGGGAGAGCACAGATACGCAGTATGTT. Translated: CATSDPTGESTDTQYV.